This paragraph covers one T cell receptor (beta chain) sequence. Trimming cost V 6 bases and J 3 bases, with 8 bases left between them. The CDR3 sequence is 12 residues long. Germline V gene sequence: CDR1 SNHLY, CDR2 FYNNEI. Sequenced by immunoSEQ multiplex PCR; TCRdb stores in-frame clones only, minus some. The sample gives approximately 94,000 clones, about 80% of which show up once; approximately 24% is in the top ten. This sample was taken from a study of blood T cell repertoires in COVID-19. Study-level background: T cells, B-cell-depleted T cells, or PBMCs provided the cDNA or gDNA that served as material.

The V and J genes are TRBV2 and TRBJ2-5; D unclear. The sample consisted of peripheral blood. The sequence derives from a human donor in a cohort sampled during active COVID-19. The CDR3 coding sequence is TGTGCCAGCAGACAGAAAGAAGAGACCCAGTACTTC. Amino acid sequence: CASRQKEETQYF.